Described below is a single TCR beta chain sequence and its context. The antigen is not known. The data derive from a study of cytomegalovirus exposure and HLA in healthy donors. Study-wide points: Clonal expansion was found to be greater in HLA-associated TCR beta chains than in equally common others in a later analysis. Across donors, most TCRs were seen rarely, yet some public ones were widespread. Later analysis identified 16,000 or so TCR beta sequences associated with HLA alleles, using a false discovery rate threshold of 0.05.

Donors were ostensibly healthy at sampling, although undocumented immune exposures were probable. The PCR employed 60 Vbeta primers together with 13 Jbeta primers. Repertoires were generated with immunoSEQ multiplex PCR, while TCRdb's copy carries only in-frame clones and drops some. The sample contains around 150,000 clones, 66% of which appear only once. The CDR3 loop spans 18 amino acids. Germline V gene data show CDR1 as SEHNR and CDR2 as FQNEAQ (reference sequence). Trimming at V came to 4 bases and at J to 2 bases, leaving 15 bases not matched to a gene. The rearrangement links TRBV7-9 to TRBJ2-5, with 8 bases lining up with TRBD2. Sequenced material: PBMCs. This TCR was sampled from a human donor in good health. The CDR3 protein is CASSYPAGSGGPQETQYF. For the CDR3, the DNA is TGTGCCAGCAGCTACCCCGCGGGTTCGGGAGGGCCTCAAGAGACCCAGTACTTC.